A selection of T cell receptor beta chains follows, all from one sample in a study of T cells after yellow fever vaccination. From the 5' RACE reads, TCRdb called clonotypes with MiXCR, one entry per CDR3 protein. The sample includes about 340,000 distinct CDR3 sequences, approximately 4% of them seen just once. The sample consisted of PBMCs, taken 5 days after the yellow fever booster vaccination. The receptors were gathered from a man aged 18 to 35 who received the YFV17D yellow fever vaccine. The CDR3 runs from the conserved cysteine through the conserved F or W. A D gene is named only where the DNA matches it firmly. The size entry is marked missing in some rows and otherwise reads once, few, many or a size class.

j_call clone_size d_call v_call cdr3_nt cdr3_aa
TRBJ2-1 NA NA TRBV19 TGTGCCAGTAGTCCCGGGGGTCGGCAGTTCTTC CASSPGGRQFF
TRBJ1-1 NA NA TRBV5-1 TGCGCCAGCAGCTTGGGGACACGCCGGAACACTGAAGCTTTCTTT CASSLGTRRNTEAFF
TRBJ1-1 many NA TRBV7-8 TGTGCCAGCAGCTTAGAACAGGCCCGTGCTGCTTTCTTT CASSLEQARAAFF
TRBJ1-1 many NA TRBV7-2 TGTGCCAGCAGCTTTGTCGGAGGCCTGAACACTGAAGCTTTCTTT CASSFVGGLNTEAFF
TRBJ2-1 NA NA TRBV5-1 TGCGCCAGCAGCTTGGCCGGGCACTCTTACAATGAGCAGTTCTTC CASSLAGHSYNEQFF
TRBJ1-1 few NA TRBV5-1 TGCGCCAGCAGCTGGAGCGCCGGGACACTCACTGAAGCTTTCTTT CASSWSAGTLTEAFF
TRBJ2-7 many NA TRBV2 TGTGCCAGCAGTGAACAGGGAAACACCTACGAGCAGTACTTC CASSEQGNTYEQYF
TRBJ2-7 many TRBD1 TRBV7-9 TGTGCCAGCAGCTTGGACAGGGGGTGGAACGAGCAGTACTTC CASSLDRGWNEQYF
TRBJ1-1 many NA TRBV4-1 TGCGCCAGCAGCCAAGAGGGGGACACTGAAGCTTTCTTT CASSQEGDTEAFF
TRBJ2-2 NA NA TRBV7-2 TGTGCCAGCAGCTTACCGTCACGGGGGAACACCACCGGGGAGCTGTTTTTT CASSLPSRGNTTGELFF
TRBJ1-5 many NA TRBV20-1 TGCAGTGCTAGAGCCGGGTCGAGCAATCAGCCCCAGCATTTT CSARAGSSNQPQHF
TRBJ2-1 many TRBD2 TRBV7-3 TGTGCCAGCAGCCCGCCTGGCGGGGGGTACAATGAGCAGTTCTTC CASSPPGGGYNEQFF
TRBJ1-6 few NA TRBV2 TGTGCCAGCAGGGACGGATATCATAATTCACCCCTCCACTTT CASRDGYHNSPLHF
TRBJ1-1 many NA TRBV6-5 TGTGCCAGCAGAGGGGAGACTGAAGCTTTCTTT CASRGETEAFF
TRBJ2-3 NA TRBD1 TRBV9 TGTGCCAGCAGCCCCCCGGACAGGGTTGTGCCAGATACGCAGTATTTT CASSPPDRVVPDTQYF
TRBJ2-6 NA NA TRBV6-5 TGTGCCAGCAGTTCAAGAGGGGATTCTGGGGCCAACGTCCTGACTTTC CASSSRGDSGANVLTF
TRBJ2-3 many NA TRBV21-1 TGTGCCAGCAGCCGCCGAGAGGCGATGGGCACAGATACGCAGTATTTT CASSRREAMGTDTQYF
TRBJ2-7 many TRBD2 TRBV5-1 TGCGCCAGCAGCGCCGGCGGGACTAGCCGCTACGAGCAGTACTTC CASSAGGTSRYEQYF
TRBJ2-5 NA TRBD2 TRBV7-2 TGTGCCAGCAGCCTGGACCGGGGAGGGGCGGAGACCCAGTACTTC CASSLDRGGAETQYF
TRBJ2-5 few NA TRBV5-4 TGTGCCAGCAGCTCCGGGCCAGGCGAAGAGACCCAGTACTTC CASSSGPGEETQYF
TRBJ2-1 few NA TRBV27 TGTGCCAGCAGCGCCTGGGCTAGCGTTTATAATGAGCAGTTCTTC CASSAWASVYNEQFF
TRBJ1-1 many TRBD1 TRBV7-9 TGTGCCAGCAGCACCCGACAGGGGCGAGACACTGAAGCTTTCTTT CASSTRQGRDTEAFF